One and the same sample provided the 2 T cell receptor beta chains below, sequenced in a study of T cell changes during pregnancy in multiple sclerosis. Profiled with immunoSEQ multiplex PCR; TCRdb holds only in-frame clones, not every one. The table lists around 35,000 clones, 90% of them singletons. The sample consisted of CD8+ T cells from peripheral blood mononuclear cells, taken in the first trimester of pregnancy. All receptors come from a female donor with multiple sclerosis, enrolled in a pregnancy study.

This clone was picked up one time. The rearrangement joins TRBV2 to TRBJ2-6; 7 bases are shared with TRBD2. The germline CDR1 and CDR2 sequences are SNHLY and FYNNEI. V was clipped by 6 bases and J by 0 bases; unmatched bases: 11. This CDR3 comprises 18 residues. CDR3 loop: CASSRLAPQFSGANVLTF. CDR3 in DNA: TGTGCCAGCAGCAGACTAGCCCCGCAATTCTCTGGGGCCAACGTCCTGACTTTC.

This clone appeared a few times. The rearrangement uses TRBV6-6 and TRBJ1-5, with 8 bases matching TRBD1. Trimming at V came to 2 bases and at J to 6 bases, leaving 3 bases not matched to a gene. The CDR3 is 14 residues long. The germline V gene encodes CDR1 MNHNY and CDR2 SVGAGI (reference sequence). CDR3 bases: TGTGCCAGCAGTTACGCACAGGGGGGTCAGCCCCAGCATTTT. It specifies CASSYAQGGQPQHF.